This record looks at one T cell receptor (beta chain) sequence and its context. The CDR3 has 14 amino acids. The germline V gene has CDR1 SGHRS and CDR2 YFSETQ. V was trimmed by 0 bases and J by 1 base, leaving 7 bases between them. Sequencing used immunoSEQ multiplex PCR; TCRdb keeps in-frame clones, though not all of them. Here the sample spans under 850,000 clones, roughly 90% being singletons. This specimen belongs to a study of shared T cell receptors in the human thymus. The sample also formed part of further work on human thymus T cells. As reported in that work: Resections that were taken during corrective heart surgery supplied the thymus tissue. Gene usage for V and J segments appeared biased in thymic and blood repertoires.

The chain has TRBV5-1 and TRBJ2-5; D is unclear. This receptor was obtained from a boy under three years old with a congenital heart defect. Source material: thymocytes. The DNA of the CDR3 is TGCGCCAGCAGCTTGGCCGCCAGCCAAGAGACCCAGTACTTC. Its translation: CASSLAASQETQYF.